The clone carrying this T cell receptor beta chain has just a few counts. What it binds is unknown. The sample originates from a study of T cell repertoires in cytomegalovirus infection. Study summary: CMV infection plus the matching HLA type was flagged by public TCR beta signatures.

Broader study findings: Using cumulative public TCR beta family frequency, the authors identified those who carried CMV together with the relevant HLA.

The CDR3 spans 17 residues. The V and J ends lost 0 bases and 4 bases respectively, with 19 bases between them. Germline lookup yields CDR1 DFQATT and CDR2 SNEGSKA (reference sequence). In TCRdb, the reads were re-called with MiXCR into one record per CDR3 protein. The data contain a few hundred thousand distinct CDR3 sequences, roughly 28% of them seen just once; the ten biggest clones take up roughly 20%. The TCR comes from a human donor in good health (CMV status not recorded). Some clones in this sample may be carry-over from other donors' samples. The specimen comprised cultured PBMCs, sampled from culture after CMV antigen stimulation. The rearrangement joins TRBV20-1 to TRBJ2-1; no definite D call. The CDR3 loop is CSARDKTRRRIYNEQFF. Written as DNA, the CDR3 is TGCAGTGCTAGAGATAAAACAAGACGAAGGATATACAATGAGCAGTTCTTC.